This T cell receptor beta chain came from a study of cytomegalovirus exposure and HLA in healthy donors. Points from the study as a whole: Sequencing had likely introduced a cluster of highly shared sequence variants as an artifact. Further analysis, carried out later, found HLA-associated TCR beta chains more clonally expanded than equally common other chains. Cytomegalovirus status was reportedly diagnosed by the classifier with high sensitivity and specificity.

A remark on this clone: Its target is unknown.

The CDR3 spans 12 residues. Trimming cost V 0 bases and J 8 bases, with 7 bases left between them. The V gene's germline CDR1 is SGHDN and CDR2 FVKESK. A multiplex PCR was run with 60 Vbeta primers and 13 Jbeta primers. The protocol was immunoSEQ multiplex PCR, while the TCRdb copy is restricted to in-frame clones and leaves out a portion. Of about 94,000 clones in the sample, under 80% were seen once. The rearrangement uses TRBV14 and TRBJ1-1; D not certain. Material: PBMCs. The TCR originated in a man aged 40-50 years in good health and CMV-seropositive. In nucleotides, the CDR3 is TGTGCCAGCAGCCAAGATAGGAGGGAAGCTTTCTTT. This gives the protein CASSQDRREAFF. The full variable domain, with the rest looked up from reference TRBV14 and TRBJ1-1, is EAGVTQFPSHSVIEKGQTVTLRCDPISGHDNLYWYRRVMGKEIKFLLHFVKESKQDESGMPNNRFLAERTGGTYSTLKVQPAELEDSGVYFCASSQDRREAFFGQGTRLTVV.